The present T cell receptor (beta chain) was sequenced within a study of tumour-infiltrating T cells in Burkitt lymphoma. Across the study: Repertoire clonality predicted overall and progression-free survival.

CDR1 and CDR2 (germline): SEHNR, FQNEAQ (reference sequence). This CDR3 spans 16 amino acids. Trimming cost V 2 bases and J 8 bases; bases outside gene matches: 9. The data were produced by immunoSEQ multiplex PCR, yet TCRdb's version contains in-frame clones alone and is incomplete. Of some 9,200 clones listed, about two thirds were seen once; the top ten hold around 5.6%. The sample taken for sequencing was tumor tissue. This chain links TRBV7-9 with TRBJ2-2, with TRBD1 identical over 9 bases. This clonotype originated in a human donor with diffuse large B-cell lymphoma. In DNA, the CDR3 is TGTGCCAGCAGCTTAACTGGGACAGGGATAGGTGGGGAGCTGTTTTTT. Residues: CASSLTGTGIGGELFF.